Following are 15 T cell receptor beta chains from one sample sequenced in a study of cytomegalovirus exposure and HLA in healthy donors. Profiled with immunoSEQ multiplex PCR; TCRdb holds only in-frame clones, not every one. Of about 150,000 clones listed, 80% to 90% are singletons. Sample: PBMCs. The source of these receptors is a young man in good health and CMV-seropositive.

The J gene is TRBJ1-5, the V gene TRBV6-5, with 7 nucleotides matching TRBD1. Trimming took 6 bases from V and 4 from J; bases not matched to a gene: 9. Germline V lookup: CDR1 MNHEY, CDR2 SVGAGI. The CDR3 consists of 15 residues. CDR3 bases: TGTGCCAGCAGCTTGGACAGGTCGGGGAATCAGCCCCAGCATTTT. It encodes CASSLDRSGNQPQHF.

The rearrangement joins TRBV28 to TRBJ1-1, with 7 nucleotides matching TRBD1. V lost 5 bases and J lost 0; bases outside the gene matches: 3. Germline CDR1 and CDR2: MDHEN and SYDVKM. This CDR3 contains 14 residues. The CDR3 DNA is TGTGCCAGCAGTAACAGGGGAATGAACACTGAAGCTTTCTTT. It specifies CASSNRGMNTEAFF.

This sequence joins TRBV6-5 and TRBJ1-2; D uncertain. V gave up 6 bases and J gave up 2 bases, with 10 bases separating them. CDR1 is MNHEY and CDR2 is SVGAGI in the germline V gene. CDR3 length equals 13 residues. The CDR3 protein is CASSRGPNYGYTF. CDR3 DNA sequence: TGTGCCAGCAGCCGGGGTCCAAACTATGGCTACACCTTC.

The rearrangement links TRBV19 to TRBJ2-1; a possible D gene is TRBD2 (5 bases). The CDR3 consists of 11 residues. CDR1 is LNHDA, CDR2 SQIVND, per germline (reference sequence). V was clipped by 7 bases and J by 7 bases, with 8 bases between them. The CDR3 DNA sequence: TGTGCCAGTACCAGAGGGAATGAGCAGTTCTTC. It specifies CASTRGNEQFF.

This chain connects TRBV28 to TRBJ2-2; TRBD1 aligns across 7 bases. The CDR3 loop spans 16 amino acids. Per the germline V gene, CDR1 is MDHEN and CDR2 is SYDVKM. The V segment lost 4 bases and the J segment 0 bases; nucleotides outside the gene matches: 5. The CDR3 nucleotides read TGTGCCAGCAGTTCCCGACAGGGCTCGAACACCGGGGAGCTGTTTTTT. Amino acids: CASSSRQGSNTGELFF.

This chain connects TRBV9 to TRBJ1-1; D not resolved. Germline CDR1 and CDR2: SGDLS and YYNGEE. The CDR3 totals 13 residues. V was cut by 2 bases and J by 7 bases, with 12 bases left in between. CDR3 DNA sequence: TGTGCCAGCAGCGTCGAGGGAGGGCTTGAAGCTTTCTTT. It specifies CASSVEGGLEAFF.

The V call is TRBV5-1, the J call TRBJ1-1; D call uncertain. CDR3 length: 14 amino acids. Looked up from germline, CDR1 is SGHRS and CDR2 is YFSETQ. V was trimmed by 0 bases and J by 4 bases, leaving 10 bases between them. The CDR3 sequence is CASSLGAAFTEAFF. The CDR3 nucleotides read TGCGCCAGCAGCTTGGGGGCAGCCTTCACTGAAGCTTTCTTT. The full variable domain, with the rest looked up from reference TRBV5-1 and TRBJ1-1, is KAGVTQTPRYLIKTRGQQVTLSCSPISGHRSVSWYQQTPGQGLQFLFEYFSETQRNKGNFPGRFSGRQFSNSRSEMNVSTLELGDSALYLCASSLGAAFTEAFFGQGTRLTVV.

The chain has TRBV19 and TRBJ2-7; 8 nucleotides agree with TRBD2. The CDR3 runs 14 residues. The germline gives CDR1 LNHDA, CDR2 SQIVND (reference sequence). V shed 8 bases and J 2 bases; nucleotides not matched to a gene: 8. CDR3 in DNA: TGTGCCAGTGGCCGCGGGGGGCAGACCTACGAGCAGTACTTC. It is translated as CASGRGGQTYEQYF. Filled out from reference TRBV19 and TRBJ2-7, the complete variable domain reads DGGITQSPKYLFRKEGQNVTLSCEQNLNHDAMYWYRQDPGQGLRLIYYSQIVNDFQKGDIAEGYSVSREKKESFPLTVTSAQKNPTAFYLCASGRGGQTYEQYFGPGTRLTVT.

The V and J genes are TRBV7-3 and TRBJ2-1; 9 nucleotides match TRBD2. Per germline, CDR1 SGHTA and CDR2 FQGTGA. V lost 4 bases to trimming and J lost 0 bases; unmatched junction nucleotides: 4. The CDR3 totals 16 residues. The CDR3 DNA sequence: TGTGCCAGCAGCTCCCTAGCGGGGAGCTCCTACAATGAGCAGTTCTTC. Residues: CASSSLAGSSYNEQFF.

The CDR3 region is CASSSLRQGGGSGNTIYF. The DNA of the CDR3 is TGCGCCAGCAGCTCCCTACGACAGGGAGGTGGCTCTGGAAACACCATATATTTT. The gene calls are TRBV5-1 and TRBJ1-3, with TRBD1 identical over 7 bases. Losses at the gene ends were 3 bases for V and 0 bases for J; bases not matched to a gene: 12. Looked up from germline, CDR1 is SGHRS and CDR2 is YFSETQ. The CDR3 length is 18 residues.

The chain joins TRBV7-2 to TRBJ1-2; TRBD1 matches at 10 bases. Germline-derived CDR1 and CDR2 are SGHTA and FQGNSA. CDR3 size: 15 residues. The V and J ends lost 4 bases and 4 bases, in that order; junction bases with no gene match: 6. As DNA, the CDR3 is TGTGCCAGCAGCTCCCGGGACAGGGGCTCCTATGGCTACACCTTC. This codes for CASSSRDRGSYGYTF. Complete variable domain (other parts from reference TRBV7-2 and TRBJ1-2): GAGVSQSPSNKVTEKGKDVELRCDPISGHTALYWYRQSLGQGLEFLIYFQGNSAPDKSGLPSDRFSAERTGGSVSTLTIQRTQQEDSAVYLCASSSRDRGSYGYTFGSGTRLTVV.

The chain links TRBV4-3 to TRBJ2-2; D is unclear. The V gene's germline CDR1 is LGHNA and CDR2 YSLEER. With 1 base removed from V and 0 bases from J, the gap between germline ends came to 9 bases. The CDR3 totals 16 residues. DNA for the CDR3: TGCGCCAGCAGCCAAGTGGCAGGAACGAACACCGGGGAGCTGTTTTTT. Translation: CASSQVAGTNTGELFF.

The chain links TRBV13 to TRBJ1-1; D gene unclear. The germline V and J ends were trimmed by 2 bases and 0 bases, with 7 bases remaining between them. The CDR3 length is 14 residues. CDR1 is PRHDT and CDR2 is FYEKMQ in the germline V gene (reference sequence). The CDR3 region has the DNA TGTGCCAGCAGCTTACCGGAGATGAACACTGAAGCTTTCTTT. The encoded protein is CASSLPEMNTEAFF.

The chain's CDR3 is CASSLAAGVFLGYTF. CDR3 bases: TGTGCCAGCAGCTTAGCTGCGGGGGTCTTTCTTGGCTACACCTTC. V usage is TRBV7-2 and J usage is TRBJ1-2; a possible D gene is TRBD1 (5 bases). This CDR3 has 15 amino acids. Per germline, CDR1 SGHTA and CDR2 FQGNSA. Trimming pared 0 bases from V and 7 bases from J, leaving 15 bases between.

CDR3 nucleotides: TGTGCCAGCAGTTCGGGATTTGACGGGCAGCCCCAGCATTTT. It yields the protein CASSSGFDGQPQHF. This chain links TRBV25-1 with TRBJ1-5; D gene unclear. Trimming took 5 bases from V and 7 from J, leaving 15 bases between them. The CDR3 is made up of 14 amino acids. Germline lookup yields CDR1 MGHDK and CDR2 SYGVNS.